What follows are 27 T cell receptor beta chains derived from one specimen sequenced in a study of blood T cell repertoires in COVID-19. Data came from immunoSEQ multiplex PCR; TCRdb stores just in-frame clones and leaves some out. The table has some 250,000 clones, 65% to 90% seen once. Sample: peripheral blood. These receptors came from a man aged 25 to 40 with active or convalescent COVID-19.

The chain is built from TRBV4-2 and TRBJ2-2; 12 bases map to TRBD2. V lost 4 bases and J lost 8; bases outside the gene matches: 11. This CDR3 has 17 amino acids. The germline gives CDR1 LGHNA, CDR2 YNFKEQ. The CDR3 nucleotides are TGTGCCAGCAGCCGACATCCGGGACTAGCGGGCCTAGGGGAGCTGTTTTTT. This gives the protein CASSRHPGLAGLGELFF.

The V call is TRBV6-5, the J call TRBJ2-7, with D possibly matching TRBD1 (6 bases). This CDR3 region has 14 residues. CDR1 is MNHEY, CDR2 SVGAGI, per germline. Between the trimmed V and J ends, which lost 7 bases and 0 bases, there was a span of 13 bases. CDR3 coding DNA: TGTGCCAGCAAGCGGACAGAGGCCTCCTACGAGCAGTACTTC. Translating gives CASKRTEASYEQYF.

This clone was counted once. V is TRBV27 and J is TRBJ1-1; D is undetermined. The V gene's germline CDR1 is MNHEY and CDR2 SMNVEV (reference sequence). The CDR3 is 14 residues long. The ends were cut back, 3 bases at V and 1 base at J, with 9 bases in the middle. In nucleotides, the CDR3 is TGTGCCAGCAGTTTGCCGAGCCCGAACACTGAAGCTTTCTTT. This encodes CASSLPSPNTEAFF.

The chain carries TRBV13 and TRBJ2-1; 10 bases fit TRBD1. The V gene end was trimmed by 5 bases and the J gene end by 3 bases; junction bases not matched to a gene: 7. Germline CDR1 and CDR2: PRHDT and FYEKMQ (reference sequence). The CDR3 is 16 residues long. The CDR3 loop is CASSPQTGGGYNEQFF. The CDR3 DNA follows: TGTGCCAGCAGCCCTCAGACAGGGGGCGGCTACAATGAGCAGTTCTTC.

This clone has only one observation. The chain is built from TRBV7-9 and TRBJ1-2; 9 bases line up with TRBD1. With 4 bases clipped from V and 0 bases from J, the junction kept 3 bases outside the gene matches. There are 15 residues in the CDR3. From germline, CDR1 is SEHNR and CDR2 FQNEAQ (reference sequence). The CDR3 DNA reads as TGTGCCAGCAGCTCGGACAGGGGCGCTAACTATGGCTACACCTTC. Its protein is CASSSDRGANYGYTF. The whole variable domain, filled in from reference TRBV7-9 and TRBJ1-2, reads DTGVSQNPRHKITKRGQNVTFRCDPISEHNRLYWYRQTLGQGPEFLTYFQNEAQLEKSRLLSDRFSAERPKGSFSTLEIQRTEQGDSAMYLCASSSDRGANYGYTFGSGTRLTVV.

CDR3 nucleotide sequence: TGTGCCAGTAGTATTATGGGAGGACAGGGCTACGAGCAGTACTTC. Its translation: CASSIMGGQGYEQYF. The chain employs TRBV19 and TRBJ2-7; 8 nucleotides line up with TRBD1. Trimming cost V 3 bases and J 3 bases; bases outside gene matches: 7. The CDR3 is 15 residues long. Germline loops: CDR1 LNHDA, CDR2 SQIVND (reference sequence).

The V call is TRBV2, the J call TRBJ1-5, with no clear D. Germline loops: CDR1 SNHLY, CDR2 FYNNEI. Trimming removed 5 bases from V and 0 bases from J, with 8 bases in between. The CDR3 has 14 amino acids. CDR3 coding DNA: TGTGCCAGCAGTCCTACGTATAGCAATCAGCCCCAGCATTTT. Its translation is CASSPTYSNQPQHF.

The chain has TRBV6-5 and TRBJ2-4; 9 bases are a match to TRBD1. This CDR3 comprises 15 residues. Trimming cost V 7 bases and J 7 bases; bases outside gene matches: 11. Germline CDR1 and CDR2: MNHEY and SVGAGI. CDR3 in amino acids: CASTPGGTGMNIQYF. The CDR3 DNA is TGTGCCAGCACCCCCGGGGGGACAGGGATGAACATTCAGTACTTC.

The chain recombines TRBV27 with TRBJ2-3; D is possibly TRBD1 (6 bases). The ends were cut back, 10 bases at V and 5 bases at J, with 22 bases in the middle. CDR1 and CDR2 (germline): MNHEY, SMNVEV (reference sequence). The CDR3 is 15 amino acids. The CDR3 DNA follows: TGTGCCACCTTGCTTGGATGGGGGCTGGGAGATACGCAGTATTTT. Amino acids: CATLLGWGLGDTQYF.

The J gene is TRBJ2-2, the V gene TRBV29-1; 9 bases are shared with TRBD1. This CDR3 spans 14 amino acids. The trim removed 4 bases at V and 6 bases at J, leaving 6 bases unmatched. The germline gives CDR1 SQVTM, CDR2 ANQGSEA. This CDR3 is CSVVWGQGSGELFF. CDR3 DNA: TGCAGCGTTGTGTGGGGACAGGGTTCCGGGGAGCTGTTTTTT.

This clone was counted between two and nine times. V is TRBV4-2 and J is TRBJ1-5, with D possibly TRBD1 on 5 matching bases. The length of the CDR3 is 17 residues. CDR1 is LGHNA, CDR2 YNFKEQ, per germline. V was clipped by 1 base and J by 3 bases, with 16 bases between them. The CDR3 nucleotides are TGTGCCAGCAGCCAAGGACAGAGTCGGTCCTACAATCAGCCCCAGCATTTT. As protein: CASSQGQSRSYNQPQHF.

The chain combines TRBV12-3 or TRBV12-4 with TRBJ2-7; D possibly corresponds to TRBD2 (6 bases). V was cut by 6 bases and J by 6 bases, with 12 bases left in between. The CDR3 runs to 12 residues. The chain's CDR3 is CASSIGGSEQYF. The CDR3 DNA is TGTGCCAGCAGCATTGGGGGGAGCGAGCAGTACTTC.

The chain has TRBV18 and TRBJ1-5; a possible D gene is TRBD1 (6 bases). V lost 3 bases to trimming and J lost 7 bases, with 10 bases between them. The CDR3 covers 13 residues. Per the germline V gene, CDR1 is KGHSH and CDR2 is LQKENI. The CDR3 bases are TGTGCCAGCTCACCCGAACAGGGACAGCCCCAGCATTTT. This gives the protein CASSPEQGQPQHF.

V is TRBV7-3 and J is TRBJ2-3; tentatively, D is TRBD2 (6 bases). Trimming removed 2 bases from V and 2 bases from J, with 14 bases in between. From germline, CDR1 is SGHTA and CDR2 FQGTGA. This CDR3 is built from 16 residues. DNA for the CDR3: TGTGCCAGCAGCTTAGGGGTAGCGGAACCCACAGATACGCAGTATTTT. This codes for CASSLGVAEPTDTQYF.

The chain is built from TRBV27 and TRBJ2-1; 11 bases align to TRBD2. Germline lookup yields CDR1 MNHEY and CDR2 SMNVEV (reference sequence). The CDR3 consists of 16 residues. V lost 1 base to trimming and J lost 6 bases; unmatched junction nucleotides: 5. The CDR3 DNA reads TGTGCCAGCAGTTTATATGGGACTAGCGGATCCAATGAGCAGTTCTTC. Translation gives CASSLYGTSGSNEQFF.

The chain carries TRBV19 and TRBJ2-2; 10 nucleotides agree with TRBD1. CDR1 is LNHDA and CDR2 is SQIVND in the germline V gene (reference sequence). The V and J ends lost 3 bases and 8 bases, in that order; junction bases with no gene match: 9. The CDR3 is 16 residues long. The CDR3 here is CASSMGQGSFKGELFF. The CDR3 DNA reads TGTGCCAGTAGTATGGGACAGGGGAGCTTTAAAGGGGAGCTGTTTTTT.

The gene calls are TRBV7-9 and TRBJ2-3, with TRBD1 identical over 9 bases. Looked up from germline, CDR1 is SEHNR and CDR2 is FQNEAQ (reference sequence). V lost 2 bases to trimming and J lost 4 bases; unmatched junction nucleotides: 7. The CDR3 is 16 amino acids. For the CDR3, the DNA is TGTGCCAGCAGCTTACCCGGGACAGGGACGGCAGATACGCAGTATTTT. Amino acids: CASSLPGTGTADTQYF.

CDR3 loop: CASSFFMGRTPHEQYF. The CDR3, as DNA: TGTGCCAGCAGCTTTTTCATGGGCCGTACCCCACACGAGCAGTACTTC. The genes are TRBV7-4 and TRBJ2-7; no clear D gene. CDR3 length equals 16 residues. The germline gives CDR1 SGHVT, CDR2 SQSDAQ. Between the trimmed V and J ends, which lost 3 bases and 5 bases, there was a span of 20 bases. Complete variable domain (other parts from reference TRBV7-4 and TRBJ2-7): GAGVSQSPRYKVAKRGRDVALRCDSISGHVTLYWYRQTLGQGSEVLTYSQSDAQRDKSGRPSGRFSAERPERSVSTLKIQRTEQGDSAVYLCASSFFMGRTPHEQYFGPGTRLTVT.

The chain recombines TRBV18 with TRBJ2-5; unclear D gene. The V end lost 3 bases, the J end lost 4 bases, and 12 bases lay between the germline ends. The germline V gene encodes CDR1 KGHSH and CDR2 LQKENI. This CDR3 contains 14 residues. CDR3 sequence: CASSPPAGRETQYF. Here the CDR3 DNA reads TGTGCCAGCTCACCGCCGGCAGGCAGAGAGACCCAGTACTTC.

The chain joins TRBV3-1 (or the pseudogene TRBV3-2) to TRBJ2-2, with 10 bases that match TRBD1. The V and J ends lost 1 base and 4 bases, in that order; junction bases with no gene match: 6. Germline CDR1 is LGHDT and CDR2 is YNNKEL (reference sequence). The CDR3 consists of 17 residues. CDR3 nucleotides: TGTGCCAGCAGCCAAGGGATGGGGACAGGGGCCACCGGGGAGCTGTTTTTT. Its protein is CASSQGMGTGATGELFF.

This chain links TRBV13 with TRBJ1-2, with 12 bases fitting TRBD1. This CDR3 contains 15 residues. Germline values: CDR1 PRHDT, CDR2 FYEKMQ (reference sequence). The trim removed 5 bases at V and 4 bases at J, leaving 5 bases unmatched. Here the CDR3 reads CASSRGQGASYGYTF. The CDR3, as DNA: TGTGCCAGCAGCCGGGGACAGGGGGCGTCCTATGGCTACACCTTC.

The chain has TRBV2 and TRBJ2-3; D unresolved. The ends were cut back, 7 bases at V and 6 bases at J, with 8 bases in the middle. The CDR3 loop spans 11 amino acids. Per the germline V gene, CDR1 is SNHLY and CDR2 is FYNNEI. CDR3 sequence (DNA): TGTGCCAGCAAAATTCTGGATACGCAGTATTTT. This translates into CASKILDTQYF.

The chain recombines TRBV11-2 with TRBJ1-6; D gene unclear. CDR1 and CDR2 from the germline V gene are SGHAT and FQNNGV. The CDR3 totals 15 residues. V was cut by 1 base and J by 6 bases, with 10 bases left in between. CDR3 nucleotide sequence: TGTGCCAGCAGCTTAGTGGCATCATCTAATTCACCCCTCCACTTT. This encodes CASSLVASSNSPLHF.

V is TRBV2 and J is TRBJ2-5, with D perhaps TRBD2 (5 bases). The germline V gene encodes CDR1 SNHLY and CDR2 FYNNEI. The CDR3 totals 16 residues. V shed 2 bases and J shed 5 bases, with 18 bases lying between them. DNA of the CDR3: TGTGCCAGCAGTGAACGAGTGGCCCTTTCGGGGGAGACCCAGTACTTC. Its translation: CASSERVALSGETQYF.

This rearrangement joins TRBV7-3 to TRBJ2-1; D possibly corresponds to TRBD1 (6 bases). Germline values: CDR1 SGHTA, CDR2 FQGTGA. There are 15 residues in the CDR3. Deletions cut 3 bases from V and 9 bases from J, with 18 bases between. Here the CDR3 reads CASSLMSGQMGEQFF. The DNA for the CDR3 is TGTGCCAGCAGCTTGATGAGCGGACAGATGGGTGAGCAGTTCTTC.

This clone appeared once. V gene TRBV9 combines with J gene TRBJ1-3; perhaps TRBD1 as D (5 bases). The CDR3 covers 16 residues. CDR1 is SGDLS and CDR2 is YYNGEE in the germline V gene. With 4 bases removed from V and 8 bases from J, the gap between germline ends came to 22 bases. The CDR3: CASSPSSAREFDTIYF. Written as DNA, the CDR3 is TGTGCCAGCAGCCCAAGTTCAGCCAGGGAATTTGACACCATATATTTT.

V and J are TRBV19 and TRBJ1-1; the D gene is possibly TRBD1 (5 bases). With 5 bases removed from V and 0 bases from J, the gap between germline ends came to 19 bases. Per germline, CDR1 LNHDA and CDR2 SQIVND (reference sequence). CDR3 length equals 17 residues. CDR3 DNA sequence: TGTGCCAGTAGTCTCCTGGTAGACAGAGCCTTGAACACTGAAGCTTTCTTT. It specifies CASSLLVDRALNTEAFF.